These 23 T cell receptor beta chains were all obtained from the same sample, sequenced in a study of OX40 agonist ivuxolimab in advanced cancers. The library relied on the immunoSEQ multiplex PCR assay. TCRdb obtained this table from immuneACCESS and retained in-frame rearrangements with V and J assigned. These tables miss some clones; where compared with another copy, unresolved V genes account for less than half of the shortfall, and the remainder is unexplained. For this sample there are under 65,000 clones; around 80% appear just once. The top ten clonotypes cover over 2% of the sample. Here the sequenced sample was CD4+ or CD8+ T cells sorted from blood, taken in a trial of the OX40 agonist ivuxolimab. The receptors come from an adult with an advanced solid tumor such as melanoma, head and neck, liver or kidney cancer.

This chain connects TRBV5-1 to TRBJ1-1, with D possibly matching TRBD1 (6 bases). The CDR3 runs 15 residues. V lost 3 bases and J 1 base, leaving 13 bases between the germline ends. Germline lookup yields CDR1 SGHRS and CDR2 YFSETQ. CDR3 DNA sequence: TGCGCCAGCAGCTGGTCTCAGGGGACGAACACTGAAGCTTTCTTT. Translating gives CASSWSQGTNTEAFF.

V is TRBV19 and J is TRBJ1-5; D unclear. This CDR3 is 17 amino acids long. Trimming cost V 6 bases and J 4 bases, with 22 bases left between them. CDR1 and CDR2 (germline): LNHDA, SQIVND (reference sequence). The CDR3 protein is CASRVGVQTTRNQPQHF. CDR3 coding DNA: TGTGCCAGTAGAGTTGGTGTCCAGACTACTAGGAATCAGCCCCAGCATTTT.

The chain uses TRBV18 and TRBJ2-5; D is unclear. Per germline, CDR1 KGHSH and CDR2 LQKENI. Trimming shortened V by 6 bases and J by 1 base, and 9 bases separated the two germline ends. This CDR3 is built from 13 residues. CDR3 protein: CASSVVRQETQYF. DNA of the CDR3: TGTGCCAGCTCGGTGGTCCGCCAAGAGACCCAGTACTTC.

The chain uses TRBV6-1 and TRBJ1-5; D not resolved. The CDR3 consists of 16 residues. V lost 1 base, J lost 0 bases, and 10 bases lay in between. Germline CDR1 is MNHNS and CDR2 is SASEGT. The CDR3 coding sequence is TGTGCCAGCAGTGAAGGTACATCTTATAGCAATCAGCCCCAGCATTTT. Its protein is CASSEGTSYSNQPQHF.

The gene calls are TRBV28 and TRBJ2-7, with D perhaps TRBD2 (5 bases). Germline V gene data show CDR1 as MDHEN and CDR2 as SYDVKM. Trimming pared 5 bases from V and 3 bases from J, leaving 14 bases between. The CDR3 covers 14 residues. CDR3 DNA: TGTGCCAGCAGTCCCGCCCCTCGGGGCTACGAGCAGTACTTC. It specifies CASSPAPRGYEQYF.

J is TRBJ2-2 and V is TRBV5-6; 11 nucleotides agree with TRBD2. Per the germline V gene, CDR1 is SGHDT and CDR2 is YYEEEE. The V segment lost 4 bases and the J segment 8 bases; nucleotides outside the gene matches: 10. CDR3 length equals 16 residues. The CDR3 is CASSAGTSGLSGELFF. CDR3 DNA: TGTGCCAGCAGCGCCGGGACTAGCGGTCTTTCAGGGGAGCTGTTTTTT.

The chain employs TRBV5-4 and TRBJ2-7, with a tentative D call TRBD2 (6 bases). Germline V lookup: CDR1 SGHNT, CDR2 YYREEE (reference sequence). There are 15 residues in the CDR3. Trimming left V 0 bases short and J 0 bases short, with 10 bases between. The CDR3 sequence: CASSLGGGSSYEQYF. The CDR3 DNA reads TGTGCCAGCAGCTTGGGCGGAGGGAGCTCCTACGAGCAGTACTTC. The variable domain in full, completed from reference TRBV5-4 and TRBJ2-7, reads ETGVTQSPTHLIKTRGQQVTLRCSSQSGHNTVSWYQQALGQGPQFIFQYYREEENGRGNFPPRFSGLQFPNYSSELNVNALELDDSALYLCASSLGGGSSYEQYFGPGTRLTVT.

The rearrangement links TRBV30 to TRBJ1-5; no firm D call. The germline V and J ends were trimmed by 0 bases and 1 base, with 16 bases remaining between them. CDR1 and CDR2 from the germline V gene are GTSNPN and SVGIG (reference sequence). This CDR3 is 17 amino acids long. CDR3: CAWSVRSELVSNQPQHF. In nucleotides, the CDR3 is TGTGCCTGGAGTGTACGTTCGGAGTTAGTAAGCAATCAGCCCCAGCATTTT.

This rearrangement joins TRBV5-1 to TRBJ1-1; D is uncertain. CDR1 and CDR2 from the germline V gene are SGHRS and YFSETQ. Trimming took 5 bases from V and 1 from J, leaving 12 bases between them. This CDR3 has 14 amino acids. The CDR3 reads CASREAGSNTEAFF. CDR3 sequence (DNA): TGCGCCAGCAGGGAAGCAGGATCGAACACTGAAGCTTTCTTT.

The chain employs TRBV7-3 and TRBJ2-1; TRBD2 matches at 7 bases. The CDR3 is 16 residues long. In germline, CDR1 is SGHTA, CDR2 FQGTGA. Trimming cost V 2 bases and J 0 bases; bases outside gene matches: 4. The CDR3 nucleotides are TGTGCCAGCAGCTTAGTGGGCGGGAGCTCCTACAATGAGCAGTTCTTC. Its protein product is CASSLVGGSSYNEQFF. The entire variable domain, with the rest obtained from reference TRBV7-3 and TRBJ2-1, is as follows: GAGVSQTPSNKVTEKGKYVELRCDPISGHTALYWYRQSLGQGPEFLIYFQGTGAADDSGLPNDRFFAVRPEGSVSTLKIQRTERGDSAVYLCASSLVGGSSYNEQFFGPGTRLTVL.

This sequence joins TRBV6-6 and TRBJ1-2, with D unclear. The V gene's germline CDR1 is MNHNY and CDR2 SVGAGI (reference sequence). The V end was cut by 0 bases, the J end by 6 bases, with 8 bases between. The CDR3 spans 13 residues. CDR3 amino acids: CASSYSRSDGYTF. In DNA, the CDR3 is TGTGCCAGCAGTTACTCCCGGTCCGATGGCTACACCTTC.

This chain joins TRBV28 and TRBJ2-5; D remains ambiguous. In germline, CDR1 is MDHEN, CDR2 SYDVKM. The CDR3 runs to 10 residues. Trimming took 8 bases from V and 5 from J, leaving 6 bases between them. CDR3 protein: CASGRETQYF. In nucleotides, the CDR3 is TGTGCCAGCGGAAGGGAGACCCAGTACTTC.

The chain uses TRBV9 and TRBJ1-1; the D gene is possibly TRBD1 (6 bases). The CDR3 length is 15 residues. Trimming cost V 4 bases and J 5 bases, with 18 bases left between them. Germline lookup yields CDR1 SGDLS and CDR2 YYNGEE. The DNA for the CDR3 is TGTGCCAGCAGCCCTATGATGGGGGCAGGGACTGAAGCTTTCTTT. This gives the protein CASSPMMGAGTEAFF.

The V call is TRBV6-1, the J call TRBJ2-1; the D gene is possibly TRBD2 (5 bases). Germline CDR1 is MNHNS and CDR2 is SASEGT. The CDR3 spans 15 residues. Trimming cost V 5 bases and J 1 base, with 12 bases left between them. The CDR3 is CASSRETLSYNEQFF. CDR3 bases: TGTGCCAGCAGTCGGGAAACCTTATCCTACAATGAGCAGTTCTTC.

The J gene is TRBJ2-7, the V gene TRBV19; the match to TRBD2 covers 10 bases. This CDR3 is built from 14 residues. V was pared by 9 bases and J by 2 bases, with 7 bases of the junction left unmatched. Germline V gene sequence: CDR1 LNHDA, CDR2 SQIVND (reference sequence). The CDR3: CASSLAGGAYEQYF. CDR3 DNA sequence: TGTGCCAGCTCTTTAGCGGGGGGTGCCTACGAGCAGTACTTC.

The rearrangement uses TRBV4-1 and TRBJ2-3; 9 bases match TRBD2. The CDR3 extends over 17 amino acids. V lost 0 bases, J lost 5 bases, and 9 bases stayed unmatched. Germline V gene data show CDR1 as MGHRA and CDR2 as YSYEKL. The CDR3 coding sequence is TGCGCCAGCAGCCAAGATGGGGCGGGGGGGGCTAAAGATACGCAGTATTTT. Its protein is CASSQDGAGGAKDTQYF.

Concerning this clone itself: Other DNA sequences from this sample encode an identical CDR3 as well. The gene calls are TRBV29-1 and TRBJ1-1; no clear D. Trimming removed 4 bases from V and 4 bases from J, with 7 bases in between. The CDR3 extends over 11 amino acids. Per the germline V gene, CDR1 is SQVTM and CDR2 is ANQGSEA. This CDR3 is CSVGQGTEAFF. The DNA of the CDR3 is TGCAGCGTTGGACAAGGCACTGAAGCTTTCTTT.

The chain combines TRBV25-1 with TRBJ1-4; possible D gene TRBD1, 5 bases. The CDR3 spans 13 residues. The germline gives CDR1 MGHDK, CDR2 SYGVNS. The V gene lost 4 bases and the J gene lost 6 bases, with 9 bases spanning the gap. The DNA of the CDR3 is TGTGCCAGCAGTGGACAGAGAGATGAAAAACTGTTTTTT. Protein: CASSGQRDEKLFF.

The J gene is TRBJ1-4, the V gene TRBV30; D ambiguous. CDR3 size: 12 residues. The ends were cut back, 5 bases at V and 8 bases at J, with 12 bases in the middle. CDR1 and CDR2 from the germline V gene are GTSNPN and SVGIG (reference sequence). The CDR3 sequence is CAWRIGGEKLFF. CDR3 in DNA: TGTGCCTGGCGGATCGGCGGGGAAAAACTGTTTTTT.

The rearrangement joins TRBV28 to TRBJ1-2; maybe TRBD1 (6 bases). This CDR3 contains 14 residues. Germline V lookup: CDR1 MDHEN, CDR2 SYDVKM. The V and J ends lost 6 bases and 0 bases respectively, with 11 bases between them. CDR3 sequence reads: CASSPGGPNYGYTF. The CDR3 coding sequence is TGTGCCAGCAGCCCTGGGGGCCCTAACTATGGCTACACCTTC.

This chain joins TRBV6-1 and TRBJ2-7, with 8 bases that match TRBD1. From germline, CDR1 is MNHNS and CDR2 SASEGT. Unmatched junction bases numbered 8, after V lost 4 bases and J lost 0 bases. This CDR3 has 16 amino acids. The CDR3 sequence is CASSGQGTLSSYEQYF. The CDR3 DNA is TGTGCCAGCAGTGGACAGGGGACCTTGAGCTCCTACGAGCAGTACTTC.

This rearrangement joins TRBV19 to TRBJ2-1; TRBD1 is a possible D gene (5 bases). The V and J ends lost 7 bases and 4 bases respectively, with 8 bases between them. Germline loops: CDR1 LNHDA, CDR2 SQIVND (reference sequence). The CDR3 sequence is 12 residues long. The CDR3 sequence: CASMDIYNEQFF. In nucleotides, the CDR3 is TGTGCCAGTATGGACATTTACAATGAGCAGTTCTTC.

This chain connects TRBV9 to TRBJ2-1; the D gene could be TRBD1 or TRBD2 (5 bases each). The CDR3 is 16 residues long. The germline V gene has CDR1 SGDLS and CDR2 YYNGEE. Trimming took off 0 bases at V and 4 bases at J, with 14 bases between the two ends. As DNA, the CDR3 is TGTGCCAGCAGCGTAGCGATGGGGGACGGATACAATGAGCAGTTCTTC. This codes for CASSVAMGDGYNEQFF.